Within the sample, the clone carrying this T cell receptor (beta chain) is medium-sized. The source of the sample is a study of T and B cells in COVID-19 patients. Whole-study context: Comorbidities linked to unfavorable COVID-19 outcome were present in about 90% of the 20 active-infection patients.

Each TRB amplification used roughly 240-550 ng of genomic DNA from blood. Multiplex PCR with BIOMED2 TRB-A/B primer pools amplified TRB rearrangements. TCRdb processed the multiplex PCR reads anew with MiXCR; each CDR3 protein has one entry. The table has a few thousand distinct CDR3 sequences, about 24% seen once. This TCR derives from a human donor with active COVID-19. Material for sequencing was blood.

CDR3: CASSPRDRGLSGANVLTF. The CDR3, as DNA: TGTGCCAGCAGCCCGCGGGACAGGGGCCTTTCTGGGGCCAACGTCCTGACTTTC. The J gene is TRBJ2-6, the V gene TRBV5-4; 10 bases line up with TRBD1. The CDR3 is 18 amino acids. V trimming: 4 bases; J trimming: 1 base; junction bases outside the gene matches: 8. The V gene's germline CDR1 is SGHNT and CDR2 YYREEE (reference sequence). Full variable domain (remainder filled in from reference TRBV5-4 and TRBJ2-6): ETGVTQSPTHLIKTRGQQVTLRCSSQSGHNTVSWYQQALGQGPQFIFQYYREEENGRGNFPPRFSGLQFPNYSSELNVNALELDDSALYLCASSPRDRGLSGANVLTFGAGSRLTVL.